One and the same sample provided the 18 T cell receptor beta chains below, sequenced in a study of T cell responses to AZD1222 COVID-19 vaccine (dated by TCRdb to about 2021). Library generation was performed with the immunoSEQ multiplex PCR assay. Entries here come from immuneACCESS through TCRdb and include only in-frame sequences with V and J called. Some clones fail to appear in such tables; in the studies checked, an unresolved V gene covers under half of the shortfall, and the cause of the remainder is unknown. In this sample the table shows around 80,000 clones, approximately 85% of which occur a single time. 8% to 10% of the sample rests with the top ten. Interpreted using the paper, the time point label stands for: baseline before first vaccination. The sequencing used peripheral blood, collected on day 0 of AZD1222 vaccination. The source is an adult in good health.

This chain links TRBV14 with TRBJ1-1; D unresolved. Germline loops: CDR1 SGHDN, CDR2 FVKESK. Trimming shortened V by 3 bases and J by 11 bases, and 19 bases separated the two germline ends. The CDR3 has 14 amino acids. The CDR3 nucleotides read TGTGCCAGCAGCCAGGGGTTGGGGTCGCCGGGGGCTTTCTTT. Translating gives CASSQGLGSPGAFF.

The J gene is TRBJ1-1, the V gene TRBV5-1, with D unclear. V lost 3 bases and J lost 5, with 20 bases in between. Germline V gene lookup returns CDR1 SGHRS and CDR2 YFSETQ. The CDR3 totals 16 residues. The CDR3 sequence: CASSWFYPGPQTEAFF. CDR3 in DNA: TGCGCCAGCAGCTGGTTCTACCCGGGCCCTCAAACTGAAGCTTTCTTT.

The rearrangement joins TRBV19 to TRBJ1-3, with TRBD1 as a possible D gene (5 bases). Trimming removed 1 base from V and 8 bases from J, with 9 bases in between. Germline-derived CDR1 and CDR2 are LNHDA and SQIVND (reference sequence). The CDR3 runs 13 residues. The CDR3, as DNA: TGTGCCAGTAGTATAGCCTCGGGGGACACCATATATTTT. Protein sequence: CASSIASGDTIYF.

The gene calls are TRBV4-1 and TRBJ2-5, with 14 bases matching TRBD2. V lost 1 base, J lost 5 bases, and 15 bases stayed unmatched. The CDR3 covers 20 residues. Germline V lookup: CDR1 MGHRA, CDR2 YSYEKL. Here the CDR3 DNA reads TGCGCCAGCAGCCAAGTTTGGTATCCGGGACTAGCGGGAGTCGGGGAGACCCAGTACTTC. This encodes CASSQVWYPGLAGVGETQYF.

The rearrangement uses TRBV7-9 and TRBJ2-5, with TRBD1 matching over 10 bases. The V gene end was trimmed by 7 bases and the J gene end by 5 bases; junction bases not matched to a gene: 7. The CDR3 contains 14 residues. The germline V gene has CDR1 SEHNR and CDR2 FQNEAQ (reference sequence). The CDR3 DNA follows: TGTGCCAGCATCTTGACAGGGGGCAAGGAGACCCAGTACTTC. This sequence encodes CASILTGGKETQYF.

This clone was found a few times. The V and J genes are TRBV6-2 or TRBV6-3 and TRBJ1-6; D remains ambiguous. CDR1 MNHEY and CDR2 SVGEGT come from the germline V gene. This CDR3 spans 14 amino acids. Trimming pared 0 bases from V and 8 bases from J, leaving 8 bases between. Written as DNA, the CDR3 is TGTGCCAGCAGTTACTCGAGGCGGGATTCACCCCTCCACTTT. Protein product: CASSYSRRDSPLHF.

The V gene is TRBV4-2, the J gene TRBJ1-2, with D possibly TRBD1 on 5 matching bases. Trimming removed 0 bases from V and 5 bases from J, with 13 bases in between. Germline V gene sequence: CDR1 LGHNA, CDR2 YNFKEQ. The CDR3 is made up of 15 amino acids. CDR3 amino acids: CASSQEAGRGYGYTF. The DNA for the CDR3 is TGTGCCAGCAGCCAAGAGGCAGGGCGGGGGTATGGCTACACCTTC.

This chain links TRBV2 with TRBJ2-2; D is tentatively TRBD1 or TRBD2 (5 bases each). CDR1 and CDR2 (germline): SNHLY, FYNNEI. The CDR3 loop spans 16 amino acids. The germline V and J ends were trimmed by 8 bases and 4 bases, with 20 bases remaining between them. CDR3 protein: CASGLQGATSTGELFF. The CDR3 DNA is TGTGCCAGCGGACTTCAGGGTGCAACGTCCACCGGGGAGCTGTTTTTT.

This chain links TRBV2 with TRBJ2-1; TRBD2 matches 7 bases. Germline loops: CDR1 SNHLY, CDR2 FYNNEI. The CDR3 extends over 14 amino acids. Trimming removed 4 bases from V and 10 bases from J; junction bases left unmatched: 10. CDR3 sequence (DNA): TGTGCCAGCAGTGGGACGGGAGGTTCGGACGAGCAGTTCTTC. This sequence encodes CASSGTGGSDEQFF.

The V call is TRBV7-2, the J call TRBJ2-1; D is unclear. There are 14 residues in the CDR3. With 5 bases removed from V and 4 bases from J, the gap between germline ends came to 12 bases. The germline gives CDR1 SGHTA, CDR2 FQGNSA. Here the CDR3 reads CASSPSPAYNEQFF. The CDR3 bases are TGTGCCAGCAGCCCATCCCCCGCTTACAATGAGCAGTTCTTC.

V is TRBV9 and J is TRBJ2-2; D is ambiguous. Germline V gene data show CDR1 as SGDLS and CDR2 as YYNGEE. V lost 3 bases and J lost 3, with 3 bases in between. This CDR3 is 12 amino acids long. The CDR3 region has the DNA TGTGCCAGCAGCGCCTACACCGGGGAGCTGTTTTTT. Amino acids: CASSAYTGELFF. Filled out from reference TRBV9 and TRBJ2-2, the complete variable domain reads DSGVTQTPKHLITATGQRVTLRCSPRSGDLSVYWYQQSLDQGLQFLIQYYNGEERAKGNILERFSAQQFPDLHSELNLSSLELGDSALYFCASSAYTGELFFGEGSRLTVL.

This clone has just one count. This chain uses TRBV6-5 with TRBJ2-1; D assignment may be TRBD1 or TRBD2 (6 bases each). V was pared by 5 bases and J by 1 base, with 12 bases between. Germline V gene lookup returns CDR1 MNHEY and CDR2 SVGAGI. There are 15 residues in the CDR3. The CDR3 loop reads CASSRLGGSYNEQFF. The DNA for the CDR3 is TGTGCCAGCAGTCGACTAGGGGGATCCTACAATGAGCAGTTCTTC.

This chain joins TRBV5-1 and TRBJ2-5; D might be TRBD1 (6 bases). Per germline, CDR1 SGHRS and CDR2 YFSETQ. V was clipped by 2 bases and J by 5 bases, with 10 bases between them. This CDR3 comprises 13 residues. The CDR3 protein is CASSFPDRETQYF. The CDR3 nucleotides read TGCGCCAGCAGCTTCCCCGACAGGGAGACCCAGTACTTC.

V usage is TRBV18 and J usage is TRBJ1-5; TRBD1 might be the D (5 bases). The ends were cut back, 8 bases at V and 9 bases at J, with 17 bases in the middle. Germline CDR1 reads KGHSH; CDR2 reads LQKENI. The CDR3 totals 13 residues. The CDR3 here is CASRSSGAGPQHF. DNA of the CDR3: TGTGCCAGCCGCAGCTCCGGGGCGGGGCCCCAGCATTTT.

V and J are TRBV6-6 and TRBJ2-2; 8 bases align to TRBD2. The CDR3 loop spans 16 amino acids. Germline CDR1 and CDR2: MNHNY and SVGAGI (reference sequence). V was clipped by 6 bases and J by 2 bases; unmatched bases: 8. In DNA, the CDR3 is TGTGCCAGCAGGCCCCCACTAGCGGATAACACCGGGGAGCTGTTTTTT. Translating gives CASRPPLADNTGELFF.

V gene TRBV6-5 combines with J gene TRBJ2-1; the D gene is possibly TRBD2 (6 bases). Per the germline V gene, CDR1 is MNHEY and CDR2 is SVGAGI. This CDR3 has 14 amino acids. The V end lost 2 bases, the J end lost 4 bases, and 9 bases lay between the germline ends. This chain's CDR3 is CASSYRGLYNEQFF. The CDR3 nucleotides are TGTGCCAGCAGTTACAGGGGACTTTACAATGAGCAGTTCTTC.

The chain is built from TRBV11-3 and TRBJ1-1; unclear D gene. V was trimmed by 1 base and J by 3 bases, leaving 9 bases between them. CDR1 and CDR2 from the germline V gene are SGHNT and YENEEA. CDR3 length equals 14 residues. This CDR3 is CASSLGDSDTEAFF. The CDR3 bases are TGTGCCAGCAGCTTAGGAGATTCTGACACTGAAGCTTTCTTT.

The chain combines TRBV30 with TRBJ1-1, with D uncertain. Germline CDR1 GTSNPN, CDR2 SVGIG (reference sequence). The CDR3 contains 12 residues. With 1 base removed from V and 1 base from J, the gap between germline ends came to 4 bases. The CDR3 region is CAWSAGNTEAFF. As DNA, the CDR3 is TGTGCCTGGAGTGCGGGGAACACTGAAGCTTTCTTT.